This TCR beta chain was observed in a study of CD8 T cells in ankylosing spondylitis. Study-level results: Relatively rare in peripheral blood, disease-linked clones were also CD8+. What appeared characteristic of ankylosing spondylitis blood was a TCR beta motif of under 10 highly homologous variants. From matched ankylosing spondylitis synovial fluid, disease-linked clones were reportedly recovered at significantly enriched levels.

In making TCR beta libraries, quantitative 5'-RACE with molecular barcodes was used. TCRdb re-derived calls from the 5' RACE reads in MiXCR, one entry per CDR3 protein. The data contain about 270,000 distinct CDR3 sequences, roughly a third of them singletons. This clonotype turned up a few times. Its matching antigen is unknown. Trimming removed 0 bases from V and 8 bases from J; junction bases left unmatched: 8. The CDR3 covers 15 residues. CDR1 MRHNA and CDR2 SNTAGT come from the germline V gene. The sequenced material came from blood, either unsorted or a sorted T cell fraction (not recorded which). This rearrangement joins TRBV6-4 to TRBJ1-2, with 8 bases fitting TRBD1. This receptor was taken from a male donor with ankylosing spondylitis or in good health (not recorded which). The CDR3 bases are TGTGCCAGCAGTGACTCGGCAGGGGGCGCTTACGGCTACACCTTC. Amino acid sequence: CASSDSAGGAYGYTF.